This TCR beta chain was sequenced during a study of OX40 agonist ivuxolimab in advanced cancers. Context from the whole study: Ivuxolimab, which targeted the costimulatory receptor OX40 (CD134), was an agonistic, fully human IgG2 monoclonal antibody. Partial responses were achieved by three dose-escalation patients, of whom one had hepatocellular carcinoma and two had cutaneous melanoma. Intravenous ivuxolimab was administered to patients every 2 weeks at six dose levels: 0.01, 0.1, 0.3, 1.5, 3 and 10 mg/kg. The point of sequencing TCRbeta in the periphery was to test whether ivuxolimab changed TCR sequence diversity and drove clonal T-cell expansion. A male proportion of almost 85% and a mean age of 60 years, ranging from roughly 23 to 79, were recorded for the dose-escalation cohort. Of the roughly 54 dose-escalation patients, hepatocellular carcinoma was present in about 19, melanoma in roughly 15, renal cell carcinoma in 9 and head and neck cancer in 9. Prior anti-PD-1, anti-PD-L1 or anti-CTLA-4 therapy was permitted, and approximately 39% of dose-escalation patients had received checkpoint inhibitors. The paper covers the monotherapy dose-escalation part of the phase I ivuxolimab trial, which included N ≈ 57 patients.

Findings and caveats that apply to the study as a whole: In the 0.1-3.0 mg/kg groups, partial responders were among the patients with the lowest normalized peripheral clonal expansion, particularly in CD8+ T cells. Low levels of normalized T-cell clonal expansion were also seen in some patients who did not respond. At doses of 0.1 to 3.0 mg/kg, clonal expansion of both CD4+ and CD8+ T cells in blood was seen between baseline and week 6. Antigen specificity was not determined for the clonally expanded peripheral T cells. On average, CD8+ T cells showed more expanded clones than CD4+ T cells after ivuxolimab.

Comment on this clone: Its antigen is unknown. Base quality data are lacking; no much larger clone is found one base away.

The trial excluded patients who had a history of autoimmune disease or were on systemic immunosuppression. Peripheral blood for TCR sequencing was drawn from every dose cohort at baseline, at cycle 4 day 1 and at cycle 7 day 1. The samples were drawn from a first-in-human, open-label, multicenter phase I dose-escalation trial of ivuxolimab. Adults with locally advanced or metastatic melanoma, renal cell carcinoma, hepatocellular carcinoma or head and neck squamous cell carcinoma were enrolled in the trial. Before TCR sequencing, CD4+ T cells and CD8+ T cells were sorted from peripheral blood as separate populations. Genomic DNA was isolated from the sorted cells so that the TCRbeta CDR3 region could be sequenced. The immunoSEQ Assay was used to sequence the TCRbeta CDR3 regions. The table comes from immuneACCESS by way of TCRdb, which keeps in-frame sequences with V and J called. Part of the clones is missing from these tables; in studies checked, under half for an unresolved V gene and the rest for unknown reasons. In all, the sample holds about 61,000 clones, and approximately 89% of those were seen once. The ten largest clones take up about 17% of the sample.

Clipping removes 5 bases from V and 4 bases from J, with 4 as the unmatched junction base count. Reading from cysteine to phenylalanine, the CDR3 counts 13 amino acids. The entry retains the CDR3 DNA only, 39 bases that are in frame from base 1. CDR1 and CDR2 are read off the germline V gene as SNHLY and FYNNEI. The receptor was isolated from an adult with an advanced solid tumor such as melanoma, head and neck, liver or kidney cancer. The chain was built from TRBV2 and TRBJ2-5, with TRBD1 identical over 7 junction bases. Source: CD4+ or CD8+ T cells sorted from blood, taken in a trial of the OX40 agonist ivuxolimab. For the CDR3, the sequence is CASSSGGSETQYF. The DNA is as follows: TGTGCCAGCAGTTCAGGGGGATCAGAGACCCAGTACTTC.